Following are 8 T cell receptor beta chains from one sample sequenced in a study of naive and memory T cell subsets (dated by TCRdb to 2015 to 2018). Their specific antigens are unknown. The library came from UMI-ligation and nested PCR. The run used an Illumina MiSeq. The beta constant-region primer consisted of an equimolar mixture of two oligonucleotides that together covered TRBC1 and TRBC2. The ligated cDNA went through four rounds of PCR with nested alpha and beta constant-region primers together with the SP2 primer. TCRdb ran its own pipeline on the public reads, namely fastp trimming at Q25 and MiXCR clone calling, and kept in-frame beta chains. Rows matching on CDR3 protein sequence are summarized as one entry with the most common DNA and genes. For this sample the table gives 95,000 to 110,000 distinct CDR3 sequences, of which more than 14% were detected only once. Approximately 2.6% of the sample goes to the ten largest clones.

Overall study results and their limits: Naive repertoires, especially CD8, contained a few larger clonotypes, possibly memory cells re-expressing CD45RA.

The material sequenced was naive CD8+ T cells from blood. The cell subset or site tag for this specimen amounts to: naive T cells, CD45RA high CD27+. These receptors came from a human donor in good health.

This clonotype was found many times. The chain uses TRBV28 and TRBJ1-1; a possible D gene is TRBD1 (6 bases). The CDR3 totals 14 residues. Germline lookup yields CDR1 MDHEN and CDR2 SYDVKM. The V end lost 5 bases, the J end lost 0 bases, and 10 bases lay between the germline ends. CDR3 nucleotides: TGTGCCAGCAGTAGGGACACCATGAACACTGAAGCTTTCTTT. Its translation: CASSRDTMNTEAFF.

The chain has TRBV28 and TRBJ1-3; D is undetermined. The CDR3 contains 16 residues. The germline CDR1 and CDR2 sequences are MDHEN and SYDVKM. Trimming cost V 6 bases and J 2 bases, with 17 bases left between them. CDR3 in DNA: TGTGCCAGCAGCCCTCTCGCGGGGTGGACTGGAAACACCATATATTTT. This gives the protein CASSPLAGWTGNTIYF.

The CDR3 DNA follows: TGTGCCACCAGTGATTTGTCTAGTCCGGGTGAGCAGTTCTTC. Protein: CATSDLSSPGEQFF. J is TRBJ2-1 and V is TRBV24-1; D remains ambiguous. Germline CDR1 KGHDR, CDR2 SFDVKD. The CDR3 runs 14 residues. The V gene lost 0 bases and the J gene lost 9 bases, with 11 bases spanning the gap.

The rearrangement uses TRBV6-2 or TRBV6-3 and TRBJ1-1; tentatively, D is TRBD1 (5 bases). This CDR3 comprises 15 residues. Germline V lookup: CDR1 MNHEY, CDR2 SVGEGT. V lost 6 bases, J lost 0 bases, and 14 bases lay in between. CDR3 sequence reads: CASSWGGTLNTEAFF. CDR3 coding DNA: TGTGCCAGCAGCTGGGGCGGAACTTTGAACACTGAAGCTTTCTTT.

The rearrangement uses TRBV4-1 and TRBJ2-3, with 11 bases matching TRBD1. Germline-derived CDR1 and CDR2 are MGHRA and YSYEKL. J gave up 3 bases and V 5 bases, and 4 bases lay outside the gene matches. The CDR3 has 15 residues. The chain's CDR3 is CASSTGTGGTDTQYF. The CDR3, as DNA: TGCGCCAGCAGCACCGGGACAGGGGGAACAGATACGCAGTATTTT.

There are many counts of this clonotype. The chain carries TRBV27 and TRBJ2-5; TRBD2 aligns across 11 bases. There are 16 residues in the CDR3. In germline, CDR1 is MNHEY, CDR2 SMNVEV (reference sequence). V lost 4 bases, J lost 1 base, and 5 bases stayed unmatched. The CDR3 is CASSSRLAGTQETQYF. DNA for the CDR3: TGTGCCAGCAGTTCGAGACTAGCGGGGACCCAAGAGACCCAGTACTTC.

V is TRBV19 and J is TRBJ1-1; 8 nucleotides line up with TRBD1. The germline CDR1 and CDR2 sequences are LNHDA and SQIVND (reference sequence). V gave up 10 bases and J gave up 3 bases; unmatched junction bases: 4. CDR3 length: 12 amino acids. This CDR3 is CATGQGDTEAFF. Here the CDR3 DNA reads TGTGCCACAGGACAGGGTGACACTGAAGCTTTCTTT. The entire variable domain, with the rest obtained from reference TRBV19 and TRBJ1-1, is as follows: DGGITQSPKYLFRKEGQNVTLSCEQNLNHDAMYWYRQDPGQGLRLIYYSQIVNDFQKGDIAEGYSVSREKKESFPLTVTSAQKNPTAFYLCATGQGDTEAFFGQGTRLTVV.

This clonotype was counted at least ten times. The chain employs TRBV4-3 and TRBJ2-2; D call uncertain. V lost 3 bases and J 4 bases, leaving 12 bases between the germline ends. The CDR3 contains 15 residues. Germline CDR1 LGHNA, CDR2 YSLEER. The DNA for the CDR3 is TGCGCCAGCAGCCACGACAAAATGAGCACCGGGGAGCTGTTTTTT. Translation gives CASSHDKMSTGELFF.